The subject of this entry is one T cell receptor beta chain. Its antigen remains unknown. This sample is drawn from a study of CD8 T cells in ankylosing spondylitis. This CDR3 contains 15 residues. Germline CDR1 and CDR2: MNHEY and SVGEGT. Losses at the gene ends were 4 bases for V and 2 bases for J; bases not matched to a gene: 3. General observations from the study: Disease-linked clones, CD8+, were relatively rare in peripheral blood. A number of the motif variants had already been described in reactive arthritis synovial fluid and blood. As reported, disease-linked clones showed significant enrichment in matched ankylosing spondylitis synovial fluid. Blood of patients with ankylosing spondylitis appeared to be characterized by a TCR beta motif of eight highly homologous variants.

Making the TCR beta libraries involved quantitative 5'-RACE with molecular barcodes. Each CDR3 protein is one row after TCRdb ran MiXCR on the 5' RACE reads. The sample has almost 400,000 distinct CDR3 sequences, 20% to 25% seen once; the top ten hold 15% to 20%. Sequenced material: blood, either unsorted or a sorted T cell fraction (not recorded which). The chain links TRBV6-2 or TRBV6-3 to TRBJ2-3, with TRBD2 matching 10 bases. The clonotype comes from a male donor with ankylosing spondylitis. The CDR3 loop is CASSWTSGNTDTQYF. The CDR3 DNA sequence: TGTGCCAGCAGTTGGACTAGCGGAAACACAGATACGCAGTATTTT.